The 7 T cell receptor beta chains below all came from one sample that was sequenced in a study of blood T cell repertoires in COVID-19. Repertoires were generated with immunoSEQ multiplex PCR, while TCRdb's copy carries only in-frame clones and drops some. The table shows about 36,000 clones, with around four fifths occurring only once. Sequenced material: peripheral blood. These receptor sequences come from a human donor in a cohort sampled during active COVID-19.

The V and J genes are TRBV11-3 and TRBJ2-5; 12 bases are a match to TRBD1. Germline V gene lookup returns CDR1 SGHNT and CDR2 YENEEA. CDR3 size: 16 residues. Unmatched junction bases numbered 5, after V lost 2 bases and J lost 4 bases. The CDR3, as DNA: TGTGCCAGCAGCTTAAGAGGGACAGGGGGCACAGAGACCCAGTACTTC. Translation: CASSLRGTGGTETQYF.

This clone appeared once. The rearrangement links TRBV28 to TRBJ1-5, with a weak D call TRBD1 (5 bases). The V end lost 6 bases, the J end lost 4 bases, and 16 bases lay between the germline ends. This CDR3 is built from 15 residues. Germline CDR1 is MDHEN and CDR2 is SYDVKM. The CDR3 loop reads CASSRQSSANQPQHF. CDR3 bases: TGTGCCAGCAGCAGACAGAGCTCGGCGAATCAGCCCCAGCATTTT.

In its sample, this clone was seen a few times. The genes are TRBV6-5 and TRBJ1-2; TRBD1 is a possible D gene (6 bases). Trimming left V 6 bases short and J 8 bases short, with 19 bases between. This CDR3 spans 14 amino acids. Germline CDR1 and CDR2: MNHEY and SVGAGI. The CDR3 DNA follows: TGTGCCAGCAGGGACACAGGGCCTCAAACGGGCTACACCTTC. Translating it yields CASRDTGPQTGYTF.

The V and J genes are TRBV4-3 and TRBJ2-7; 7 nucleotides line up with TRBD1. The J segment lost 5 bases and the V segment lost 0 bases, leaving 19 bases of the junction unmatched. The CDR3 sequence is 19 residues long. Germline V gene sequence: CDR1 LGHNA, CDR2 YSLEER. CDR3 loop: CASSQDLGVGRGRGDEQYF. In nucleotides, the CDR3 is TGCGCCAGCAGCCAAGATTTAGGAGTCGGTAGGGGGCGCGGCGACGAGCAGTACTTC.

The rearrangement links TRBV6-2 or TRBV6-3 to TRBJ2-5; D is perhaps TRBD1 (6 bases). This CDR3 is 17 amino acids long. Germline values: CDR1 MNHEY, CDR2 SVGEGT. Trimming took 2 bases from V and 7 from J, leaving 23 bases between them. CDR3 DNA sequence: TGTGCCAGCAGTTACGGTTTTGGGACACTAATAGGGGGGACCCAGTACTTC. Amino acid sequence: CASSYGFGTLIGGTQYF.

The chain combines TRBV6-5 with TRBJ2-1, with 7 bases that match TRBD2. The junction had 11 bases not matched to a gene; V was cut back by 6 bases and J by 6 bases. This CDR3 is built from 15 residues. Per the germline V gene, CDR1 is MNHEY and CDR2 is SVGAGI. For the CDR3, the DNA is TGTGCCAGCAGACACCGGGAGGTAGTGGGCAATGAGCAGTTCTTC. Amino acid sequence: CASRHREVVGNEQFF.

CDR3: CASSSTSLSGGAFF. For the CDR3, the DNA is TGTGCCAGCAGCTCGACCTCCTTAAGTGGCGGAGCTTTCTTT. The chain joins TRBV7-9 to TRBJ1-1; D gene ambiguous. Germline CDR1 reads SEHNR; CDR2 reads FQNEAQ (reference sequence). V was cut by 4 bases and J by 10 bases, with 19 bases left in between. The CDR3 is made up of 14 amino acids. Supplemented by reference TRBV7-9 and TRBJ1-1, the full variable domain reads DTGVSQNPRHKITKRGQNVTFRCDPISEHNRLYWYRQTLGQGPEFLTYFQNEAQLEKSRLLSDRFSAERPKGSFSTLEIQRTEQGDSAMYLCASSSTSLSGGAFFGQGTRLTVV.